The text below deals with one T cell receptor beta chain. The clone's antigen remains unknown. No base qualities exist here, and no much larger clone lies one base off it. This entry is derived from a study of control samples from healthy donors and cancer patients (TCRdb year 2020). Libraries were built with the immunoSEQ multiplex PCR assay. TCRdb limited this immuneACCESS table to in-frame rearrangements with V and J called. A share of clones is missing; checked studies link under half to unresolved V genes, and the rest is unexplained. The sample table lists 40,000 to 55,000 clones, 93% of them with a count of one. Together, the top ten hold around 24% of the sample. The TCR was taken from a woman aged 45-65 years with head and neck cancer. Material: PBMCs.

The CDR3 protein: CASSPTGDRYNEQFF. The sequenced DNA: TGTGCCAGCAGCCCTACAGGGGACCGCTACAATGAGCAGTTCTTC. Recombination linked TRBV7-2 to TRBJ2-1; 7 central bases correspond to TRBD1. Germline trimming: 5 bases from V, 3 bases from J; junction bases outside gene matches: 7. The CDR1 and CDR2 encoded by the germline V gene are SGHTA and FQGNSA. The CDR3 covers 15 residues, taking in both the cysteine and the phenylalanine. Only CDR3 DNA is held: 45 bases, read in frame from base 1.